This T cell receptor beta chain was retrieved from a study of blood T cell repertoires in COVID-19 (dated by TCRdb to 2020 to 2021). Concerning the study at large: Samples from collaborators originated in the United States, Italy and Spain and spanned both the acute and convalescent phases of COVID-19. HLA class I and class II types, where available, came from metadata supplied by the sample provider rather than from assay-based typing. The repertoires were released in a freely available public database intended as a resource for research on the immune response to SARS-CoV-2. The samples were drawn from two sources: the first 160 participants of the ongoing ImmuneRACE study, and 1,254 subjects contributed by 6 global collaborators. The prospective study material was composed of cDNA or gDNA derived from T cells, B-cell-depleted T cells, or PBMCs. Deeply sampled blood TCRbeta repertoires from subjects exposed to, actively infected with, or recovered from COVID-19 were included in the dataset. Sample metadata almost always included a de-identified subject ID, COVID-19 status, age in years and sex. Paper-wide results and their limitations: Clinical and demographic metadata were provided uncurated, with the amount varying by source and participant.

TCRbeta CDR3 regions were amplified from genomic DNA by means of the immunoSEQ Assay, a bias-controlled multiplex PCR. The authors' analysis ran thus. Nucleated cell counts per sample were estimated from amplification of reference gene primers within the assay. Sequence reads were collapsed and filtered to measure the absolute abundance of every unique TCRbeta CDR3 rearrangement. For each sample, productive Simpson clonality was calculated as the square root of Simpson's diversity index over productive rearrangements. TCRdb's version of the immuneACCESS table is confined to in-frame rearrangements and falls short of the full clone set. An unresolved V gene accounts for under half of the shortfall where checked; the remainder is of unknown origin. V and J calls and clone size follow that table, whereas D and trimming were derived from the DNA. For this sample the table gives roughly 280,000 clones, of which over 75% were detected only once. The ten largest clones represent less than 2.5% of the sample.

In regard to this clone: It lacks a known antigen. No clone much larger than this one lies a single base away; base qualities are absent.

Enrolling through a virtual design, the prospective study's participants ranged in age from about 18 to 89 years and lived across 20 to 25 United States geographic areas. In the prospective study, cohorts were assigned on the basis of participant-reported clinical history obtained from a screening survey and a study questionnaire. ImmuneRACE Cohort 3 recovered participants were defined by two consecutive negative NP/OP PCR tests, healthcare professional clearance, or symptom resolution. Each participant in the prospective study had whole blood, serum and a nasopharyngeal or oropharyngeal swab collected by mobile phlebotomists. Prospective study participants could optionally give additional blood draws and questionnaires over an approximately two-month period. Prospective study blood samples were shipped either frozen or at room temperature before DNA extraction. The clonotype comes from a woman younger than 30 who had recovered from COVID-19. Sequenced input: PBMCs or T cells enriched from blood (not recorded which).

The DNA is as follows: TGTGCCAGCAGCTTAGGCACTAGCGGGGGGGCCAACACCGGGGAGCTGTTTTTT. Its translation reads: CASSLGTSGGANTGELFF. Here the chain combines TRBV7-8 and TRBJ2-2, with 13 junctional bases fitting TRBD2. The CDR3 has 18 amino acids, counting the end cysteine and phenylalanine. CDR3 DNA only is kept here, 54 bases in frame from base 1. V and J are trimmed by 1 base and 2 bases, and the gene matches miss 4 bases of the junction. The germline V gene yields SGHVS for CDR1 and FQNEAQ for CDR2.